The 10 T cell receptor beta chains below come from one sample, sequenced in a study of blood T cell repertoires in COVID-19. The data were produced by immunoSEQ multiplex PCR, yet TCRdb's version contains in-frame clones alone and is incomplete. The data show about 140,000 clones, 70% to 90% seen once. What was sequenced was peripheral blood. These TCRs come from a woman aged 60-75 years with acute or convalescent COVID-19.

This clone showed up many times. The V gene is TRBV10-3, the J gene TRBJ2-3; D possibly corresponds to TRBD2 (6 bases). The germline V and J ends were trimmed by 6 bases and 4 bases, with 11 bases remaining between them. The CDR3 totals 13 residues. The germline gives CDR1 ENHRY, CDR2 SYGVKD. The CDR3 DNA reads as TGTGCCATCAGAGACTCTAGCGCAGATACGCAGTATTTT. This gives the protein CAIRDSSADTQYF.

The chain carries TRBV28 and TRBJ1-5; D is perhaps TRBD1 (5 bases). V lost 3 bases and J 5 bases, leaving 14 bases between the germline ends. CDR3 size: 15 residues. CDR1 is MDHEN, CDR2 SYDVKM, per germline. The CDR3 DNA reads as TGTGCCAGCAGTTTGGATGGCAGGGCCTATCAGCCCCAGCATTTT. Its translation: CASSLDGRAYQPQHF.

A single count supports this clone. The chain couples TRBV7-2 to TRBJ1-2; D remains unclear. V lost 3 bases to trimming and J lost 3 bases, with 5 bases between them. The CDR3 is 12 residues long. CDR1 is SGHTA and CDR2 is FQGNSA in the germline V gene. This chain's CDR3 is CASSLDYYGYTF. The CDR3, as DNA: TGTGCCAGCAGCTTGGACTACTATGGCTACACCTTC.

This clone was seen more than once but under ten times. V and J are TRBV5-1 and TRBJ2-1; a possible D gene is TRBD1 (6 bases). The CDR3 consists of 15 residues. Germline-derived CDR1 and CDR2 are SGHRS and YFSETQ. V gave up 1 base and J gave up 2 bases, with 10 bases separating them. The CDR3 nucleotides are TGCGCCAGCAGCTTGCAGGCAGGGGCCTACAATGAGCAGTTCTTC. Translated: CASSLQAGAYNEQFF.

This chain uses TRBV24-1 with TRBJ1-2; the match to TRBD1 covers 10 bases. This CDR3 is 14 amino acids long. Losses at the gene ends were 4 bases for V and 6 bases for J; bases not matched to a gene: 4. Germline V gives CDR1 KGHDR, CDR2 SFDVKD. CDR3 sequence reads: CATSDPDRGHGYTF. CDR3 nucleotides: TGTGCCACCAGTGACCCTGACAGGGGGCATGGCTACACCTTC.

The chain combines TRBV5-1 with TRBJ2-2; 7 nucleotides match TRBD1. CDR1 and CDR2 (germline): SGHRS, YFSETQ. The CDR3 contains 15 residues. Losses at the gene ends were 4 bases for V and 6 bases for J; bases not matched to a gene: 9. CDR3 coding DNA: TGCGCCAGCAGCCAAGGACAGGCCGGGGCCGGGGAGCTGTTTTTT. The encoded protein is CASSQGQAGAGELFF.

V gene TRBV23-1 combines with J gene TRBJ2-5, with 9 bases lining up with TRBD1. TRBV23-1 is treated as an ORF (open reading frame) with a function not yet certain. V shed 4 bases and J 0 bases; nucleotides not matched to a gene: 9. The CDR3 has 17 amino acids. For the CDR3, the DNA is TGCGCCAGCAGTCTTTACGGGACAGGGTGCCACCAAGAGACCCAGTACTTC. It specifies CASSLYGTGCHQETQYF.

The CDR3 nucleotides are TGCGCCAGCAGCCTATTCGGGGGGGCCTACAATGAGCAGTTCTTC. This encodes CASSLFGGAYNEQFF. The rearrangement uses TRBV4-1 and TRBJ2-1; 8 bases align to TRBD2. CDR1 and CDR2 from the germline V gene are MGHRA and YSYEKL. With 4 bases clipped from V and 2 bases from J, the junction kept 4 bases outside the gene matches. The CDR3 runs to 15 residues.

This chain joins TRBV5-5 and TRBJ2-7, with D tentatively TRBD1 (6 bases). The CDR3 has 15 residues. V dropped 2 bases and J dropped 7 bases, with 19 bases sitting between them. The germline V gene has CDR1 SGHKS and CDR2 YYEKEE (reference sequence). CDR3 sequence (DNA): TGTGCCAGCAGCTTCTCCCCCCTACAGGGAATGGAGCAGTACTTC. Its translation is CASSFSPLQGMEQYF.

The chain links TRBV6-2 or TRBV6-3 to TRBJ2-6, with TRBD1 as a possible D gene (6 bases). The CDR3 is 14 residues long. Trimming left V 1 base short and J 8 bases short, with 9 bases between. CDR1 and CDR2 (germline): MNHEY, SVGEGT. The CDR3 DNA reads TGTGCCAGCAGTTACTACAGGGTACCCAACGTCCTGACTTTC. This codes for CASSYYRVPNVLTF.